The clone carrying this T cell receptor (beta chain) has a count of ten or more. V was clipped by 0 bases and J by 2 bases, with 2 bases between them. Per the germline V gene, CDR1 is SEHNR and CDR2 is FQNEAQ (reference sequence). The length of the CDR3 is 12 residues. This record comes from a study of T cells after yellow fever vaccination. Background on the study: Investigators used CD3, CD45RA, CCR7 and CD95 to sort the EM, EMRA, CM and Tscm memory subsets. It was SMART-Seq v4 Ultra Low Input that prepared the fractions with low cell numbers.

Template switching by 5'RACE produced TCR cDNA, adding a universal primer site and UMIs. One entry per CDR3 protein results from TCRdb running MiXCR on the 5' RACE reads. This sample has roughly 45,000 distinct CDR3 sequences; more than 6% occur once, and the top ten carry around 9.3%. The TCR comes from a man under 40 who received the YFV17D yellow fever vaccine. The V call is TRBV7-9, the J call TRBJ2-7; D not certain. Material: PBMCs, either bulk or a sorted T-cell subset (CD4+, CD8+, memory, or dextramer-sorted; not recorded which), obtained 45 days after the yellow fever booster vaccination. As DNA, the CDR3 is TGTGCCAGCAGCTTAGCAACCTACGAGCAGTACTTC. It is translated as CASSLATYEQYF.